These 9 T cell receptor beta chains were all obtained from the same sample, sequenced in a study of T-cell reconstitution after alpha-beta-depleted transplantation in children. Unique molecular identifiers were incorporated when the TCRbeta library was constructed. TCRdb itself ran the PCR reads through MiXCR, one entry per CDR3 protein. Among about 340,000 distinct CDR3 sequences listed, around 15% were seen once. The specimen was PBMCs, mostly from graft donor cells, collected 360 days after TCRalphabeta/CD19-depleted stem cell transplant. These TCRs come from a male patient between 2 and 9 years old who had a stem cell transplant for acute lymphoblastic leukemia, so the T cells may come from the graft donor.

The table lists this clonotype with a few counts. This sequence joins TRBV6-5 and TRBJ2-2; TRBD1 agrees at 9 bases. Germline loops: CDR1 MNHEY, CDR2 SVGAGI. The CDR3 runs to 17 residues. V was clipped by 0 bases and J by 6 bases; unmatched bases: 8. The CDR3 spells CASSYSPGTGRAGELFF. The CDR3, as DNA: TGTGCCAGCAGTTACTCCCCCGGGACAGGGCGGGCCGGGGAGCTGTTTTTT.

This clonotype was detected only a few times. The rearrangement uses TRBV4-3 and TRBJ1-5; D gene unclear. Trimming removed 0 bases at V and 4 bases at J, with 13 bases between. The CDR3 loop spans 16 amino acids. Germline CDR1 and CDR2: LGHNA and YSLEER. The CDR3 spells CASSQEPGTSNQPQHF. The CDR3 bases are TGCGCCAGCAGCCAAGAACCAGGTACTTCTAATCAGCCCCAGCATTTT.

The gene calls are TRBV14 and TRBJ2-1; D is possibly TRBD1 (5 bases). Germline-derived CDR1 and CDR2 are SGHDN and FVKESK. V was shortened by 2 bases and J by 3 bases, with 11 bases between the two germline ends. This CDR3 has 15 residues. CDR3 amino acids: CASSQQGWYYNEQFF. The CDR3, as DNA: TGTGCCAGCAGCCAACAGGGTTGGTACTACAATGAGCAGTTCTTC.

This clonotype was found many times. V and J are TRBV20-1 and TRBJ2-7, with D uncertain. This CDR3 region has 14 residues. Trimming removed 3 bases at V and 0 bases at J, with 12 bases between. The germline CDR1 and CDR2 sequences are DFQATT and SNEGSKA (reference sequence). In DNA, the CDR3 is TGCAGTGCTAGGAATATAGGCAGCTCCTACGAGCAGTACTTC. Protein product: CSARNIGSSYEQYF.

This clonotype occurred a few times. The chain uses TRBV7-9 and TRBJ2-6, with 8 bases lining up with TRBD1. The V gene's germline CDR1 is SEHNR and CDR2 FQNEAQ (reference sequence). Losses at the gene ends were 4 bases for V and 0 bases for J; bases not matched to a gene: 5. The CDR3 contains 17 residues. The DNA of the CDR3 is TGTGCCAGCAGCTCGGGACAGGTGATCTCTGGGGCCAACGTCCTGACTTTC. It encodes CASSSGQVISGANVLTF. The complete variable domain, with remaining parts taken from reference TRBV7-9 and TRBJ2-6, reads DTGVSQNPRHKITKRGQNVTFRCDPISEHNRLYWYRQTLGQGPEFLTYFQNEAQLEKSRLLSDRFSAERPKGSFSTLEIQRTEQGDSAMYLCASSSGQVISGANVLTFGAGSRLTVL.

The chain uses TRBV6-1 and TRBJ1-5; TRBD1 might be the D (6 bases). Trimming took 7 bases from V and 2 from J, leaving 12 bases between them. Per germline, CDR1 MNHNS and CDR2 SASEGT. The CDR3 spans 14 residues. CDR3 region: CASTGQWGNQPQHF. The CDR3 DNA is TGTGCCAGCACTGGACAGTGGGGCAATCAGCCCCAGCATTTT.

In this sample, this clonotype turned up a few times. The chain combines TRBV20-1 with TRBJ2-2; 7 bases fit TRBD2. Trimming removed 6 bases from V and 6 bases from J; junction bases left unmatched: 10. Germline V gives CDR1 DFQATT, CDR2 SNEGSKA (reference sequence). The CDR3 spans 14 residues. CDR3 sequence: CSAIRGGRPGELFF. The CDR3 bases are TGCAGTGCCATCCGGGGCGGGAGACCCGGGGAGCTGTTTTTT.

V and J are TRBV20-1 and TRBJ2-7; D may be TRBD2 (5 bases). V lost 1 base, J lost 6 bases, and 16 bases lay in between. The germline gives CDR1 DFQATT, CDR2 SNEGSKA (reference sequence). The CDR3 is made up of 14 amino acids. The CDR3 region has the DNA TGCAGTGCTAGAGGAGAGGGAAGGGCTTTCGAGCAGTACTTC. It yields the protein CSARGEGRAFEQYF.

The chain links TRBV5-1 to TRBJ2-1; 7 bases are shared with TRBD2. Germline loops: CDR1 SGHRS, CDR2 YFSETQ. Germline trimming cut 0 bases from V and 6 bases from J; bases unmatched to any gene: 6. The CDR3 is 15 amino acids. The CDR3 nucleotides are TGCGCCAGCAGCTTGGCTAGGGACTATTTCAATGAGCAGTTCTTC. Amino acids: CASSLARDYFNEQFF.